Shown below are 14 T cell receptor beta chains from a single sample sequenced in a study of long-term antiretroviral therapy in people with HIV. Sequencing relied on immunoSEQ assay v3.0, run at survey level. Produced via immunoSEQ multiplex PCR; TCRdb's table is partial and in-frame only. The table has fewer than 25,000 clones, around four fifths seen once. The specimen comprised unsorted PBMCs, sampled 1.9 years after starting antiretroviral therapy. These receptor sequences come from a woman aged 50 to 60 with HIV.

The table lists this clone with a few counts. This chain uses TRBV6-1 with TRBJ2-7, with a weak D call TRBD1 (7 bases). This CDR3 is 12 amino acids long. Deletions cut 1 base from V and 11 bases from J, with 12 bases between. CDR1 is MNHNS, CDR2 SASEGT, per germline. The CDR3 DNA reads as TGTGCCAGCAGTGAAGTAGACAGGGAGGAGTACTTC. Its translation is CASSEVDREEYF.

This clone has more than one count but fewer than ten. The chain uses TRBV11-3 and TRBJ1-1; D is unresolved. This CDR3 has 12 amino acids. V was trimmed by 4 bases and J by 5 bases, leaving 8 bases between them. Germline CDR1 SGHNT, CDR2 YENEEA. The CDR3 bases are TGTGCCAGCAGCTCTCGGGGTACTGAAGCTTTCTTT. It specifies CASSSRGTEAFF.

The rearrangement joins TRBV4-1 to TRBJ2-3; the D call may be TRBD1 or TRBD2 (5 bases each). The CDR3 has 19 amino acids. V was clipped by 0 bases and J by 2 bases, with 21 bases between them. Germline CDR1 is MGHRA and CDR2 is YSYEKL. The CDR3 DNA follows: TGCGCCAGCAGCCAAGATCCCCCCCAGGACTCGGGGCTCACAGATACGCAGTATTTT. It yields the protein CASSQDPPQDSGLTDTQYF.

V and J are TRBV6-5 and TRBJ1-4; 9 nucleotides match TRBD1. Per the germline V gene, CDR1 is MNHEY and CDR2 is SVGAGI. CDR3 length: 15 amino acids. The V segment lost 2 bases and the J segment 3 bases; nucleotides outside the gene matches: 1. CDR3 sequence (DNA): TGTGCCAGCAGTTACGGGACAGGGTCTAATGAAAAACTGTTTTTT. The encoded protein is CASSYGTGSNEKLFF.

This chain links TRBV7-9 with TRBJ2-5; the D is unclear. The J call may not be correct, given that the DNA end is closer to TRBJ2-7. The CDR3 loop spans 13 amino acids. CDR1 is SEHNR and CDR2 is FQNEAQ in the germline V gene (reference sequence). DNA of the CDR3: TGTGCCAGCAGCCCCACACAGTTCTACGAGCAGTACTTC. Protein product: CASSPTQFYEQYF.

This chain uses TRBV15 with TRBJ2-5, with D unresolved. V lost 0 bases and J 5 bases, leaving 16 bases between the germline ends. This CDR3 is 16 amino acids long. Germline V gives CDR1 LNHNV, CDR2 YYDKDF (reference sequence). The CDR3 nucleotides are TGTGCCACCAGCAGAGATGCGAGTAGTGGTTGGGAGACCCAGTACTTC. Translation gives CATSRDASSGWETQYF.

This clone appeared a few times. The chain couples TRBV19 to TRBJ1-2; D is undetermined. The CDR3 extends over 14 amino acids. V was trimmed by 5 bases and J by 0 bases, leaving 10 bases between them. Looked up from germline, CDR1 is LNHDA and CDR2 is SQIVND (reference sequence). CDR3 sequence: CASSRRNPNYGYTF. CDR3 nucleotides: TGTGCCAGTAGTCGACGGAACCCTAACTATGGCTACACCTTC.

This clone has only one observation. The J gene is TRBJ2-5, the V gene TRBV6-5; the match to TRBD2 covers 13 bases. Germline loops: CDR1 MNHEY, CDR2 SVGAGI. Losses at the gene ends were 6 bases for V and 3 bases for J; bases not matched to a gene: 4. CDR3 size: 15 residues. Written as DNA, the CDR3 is TGTGCCAGCAGGCGACTAGCGGGGGGCAAAGAGACCCAGTACTTC. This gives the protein CASRRLAGGKETQYF.

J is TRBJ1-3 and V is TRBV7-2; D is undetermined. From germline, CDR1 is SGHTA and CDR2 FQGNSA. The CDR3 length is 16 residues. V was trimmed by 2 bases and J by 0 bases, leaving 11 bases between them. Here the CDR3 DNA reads TGTGCCAGCAGCTTATTACCGCAGAACTCTGGAAACACCATATATTTT. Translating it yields CASSLLPQNSGNTIYF.

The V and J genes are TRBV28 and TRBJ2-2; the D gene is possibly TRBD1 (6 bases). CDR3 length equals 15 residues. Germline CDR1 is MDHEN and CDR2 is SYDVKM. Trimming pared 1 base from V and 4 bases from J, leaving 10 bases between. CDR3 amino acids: CASSLSGDGTGELFF. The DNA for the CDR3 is TGTGCCAGCAGTTTATCAGGGGATGGCACCGGGGAGCTGTTTTTT.

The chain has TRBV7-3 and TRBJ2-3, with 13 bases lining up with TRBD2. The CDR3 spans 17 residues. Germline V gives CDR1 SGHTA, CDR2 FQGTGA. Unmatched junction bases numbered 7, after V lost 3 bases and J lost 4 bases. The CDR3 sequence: CASSFRRLAGGADTQYF. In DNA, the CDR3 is TGTGCCAGCAGCTTCCGAAGACTAGCGGGGGGTGCAGATACGCAGTATTTT.

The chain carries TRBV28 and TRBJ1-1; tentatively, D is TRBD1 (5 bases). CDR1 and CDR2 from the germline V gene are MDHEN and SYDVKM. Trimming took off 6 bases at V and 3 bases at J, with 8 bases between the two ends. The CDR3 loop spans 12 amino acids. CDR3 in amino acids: CASRRGHTEAFF. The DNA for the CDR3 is TGTGCCAGCAGGCGGGGCCACACTGAAGCTTTCTTT.

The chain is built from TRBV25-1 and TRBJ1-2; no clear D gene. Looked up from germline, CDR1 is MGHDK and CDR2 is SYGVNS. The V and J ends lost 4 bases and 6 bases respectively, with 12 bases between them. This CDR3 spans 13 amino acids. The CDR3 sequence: CASSVGAADGYTF. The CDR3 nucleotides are TGTGCCAGCAGTGTAGGAGCCGCTGATGGCTACACCTTC.

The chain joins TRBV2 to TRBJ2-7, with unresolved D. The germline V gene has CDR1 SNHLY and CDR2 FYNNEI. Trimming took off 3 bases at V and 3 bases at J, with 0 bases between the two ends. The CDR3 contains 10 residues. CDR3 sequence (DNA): TGTGCCAGCAGTGACTACGAGCAGTACTTC. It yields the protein CASSDYEQYF.